The source of this T cell receptor (beta chain) is a study of cytomegalovirus exposure and HLA in healthy donors. Study overall: The approximately 110 validation repertoires used a platform that matched the one used for the roughly 700 first-cohort repertoires, as a later analysis reported.

TCRdb's table, derived via immunoSEQ multiplex PCR, lists solely in-frame clones and lacks some. The sample includes about 240,000 clones, 70% to 90% of them seen just once. As to this clone: The antigen remains unidentified.

Regarding the study as a whole: In the 120 or so validation repertoires, about 94% of cluster scores exceeded 0, per a later analysis.

Separate from the approximately 670-subject first cohort was the approximately 120-subject validation cohort, to which the donors belonged. The sequenced sample consisted of PBMCs. This TCR derives from a woman between 25 and 40 years old in good health and CMV-seropositive.

For the CDR3, the DNA is TGTGCCAGCAGGAGGAGTAATGAAAAACTGTTTTTT. Its translation: CASRRSNEKLFF. V and J are TRBV28 and TRBJ1-4; D ambiguous. CDR1 is MDHEN and CDR2 is SYDVKM in the germline V gene. The CDR3 totals 12 residues. Trimming stripped 6 bases from V and 4 bases from J, with 6 bases between.